Listed here are 19 T cell receptor beta chains from one sample, sequenced in a study of shared clonotypes between healthy human individuals. Using immunoSEQ multiplex PCR, the repertoire was profiled, and TCRdb retains in-frame clones only, with some absent. The repertoire holds roughly 2.6 million clones, with around nine tenths as singletons. Sequencing was done on a sample of naive CD4+ T cells sorted from blood. Subset meaning: CD45RA+ positively selected. The receptors were sampled from a young man in good health.

This sequence joins TRBV7-9 and TRBJ1-1, with 7 nucleotides matching TRBD1. The CDR3 has 16 amino acids. Germline V gene lookup returns CDR1 SEHNR and CDR2 FQNEAQ (reference sequence). Unmatched junction bases numbered 11, after V lost 1 base and J lost 6 bases. The CDR3 DNA is TGTGCCAGCAGCTTAGGGGGGGACAGACCGGAGGCTGAAGCTTTCTTT. This sequence encodes CASSLGGDRPEAEAFF.

This chain uses TRBV6-1 with TRBJ2-7, with TRBD1 matching 7 bases. The CDR3 totals 15 residues. V lost 4 bases to trimming and J lost 3 bases; unmatched junction nucleotides: 9. Germline V gene sequence: CDR1 MNHNS, CDR2 SASEGT. The CDR3 bases are TGTGCCAGCAGTGTAAAAACAGGGGTCGGCTACGAGCAGTACTTC. Protein product: CASSVKTGVGYEQYF.

This chain joins TRBV4-2 and TRBJ2-7, with 11 bases matching TRBD2. Germline CDR1 and CDR2: LGHNA and YNFKEQ. This CDR3 spans 15 amino acids. Trimming at V came to 3 bases and at J to 3 bases, leaving 4 bases not matched to a gene. This CDR3 is CASSQTSGEVYEQYF. The CDR3 DNA follows: TGTGCCAGCAGCCAGACTAGCGGGGAGGTCTACGAGCAGTACTTC.

V usage is TRBV28 and J usage is TRBJ2-7; D perhaps matches TRBD2 (6 bases). V was cut by 4 bases and J by 0 bases, with 16 bases left in between. Germline V gene data show CDR1 as MDHEN and CDR2 as SYDVKM. The CDR3 totals 16 residues. CDR3 in amino acids: CASSSLYRGNSYEQYF. The CDR3 nucleotides read TGTGCCAGCAGTTCCCTCTACCGGGGGAACTCCTACGAGCAGTACTTC.

The sample holds a few counts of this clone. This specimen includes other DNA sequences encoding the same CDR3. J is TRBJ1-6 and V is TRBV2; D not certain. Per the germline V gene, CDR1 is SNHLY and CDR2 is FYNNEI. Trimming stripped 6 bases from V and 8 bases from J, with 5 bases between. This CDR3 is 11 amino acids long. The CDR3 loop reads CASRRDSPLHF. The DNA for the CDR3 is TGTGCCAGCAGGAGGGATTCACCCCTCCACTTT.

V gene TRBV5-1 combines with J gene TRBJ1-1, with unresolved D. V gave up 4 bases and J gave up 5 bases, with 12 bases separating them. The germline CDR1 and CDR2 sequences are SGHRS and YFSETQ. This CDR3 spans 13 amino acids. CDR3 in DNA: TGCGCCAGCAGCGCGACTGTGGGGACTGAAGCTTTCTTT. This encodes CASSATVGTEAFF.

Details on this clone: This specimen includes other DNA sequences encoding the same CDR3. The chain combines TRBV18 with TRBJ2-1, with 12 bases identical to TRBD2. J gave up 3 bases and V 3 bases, and 3 bases lay outside the gene matches. The CDR3 covers 16 residues. Germline V CDR1 and CDR2: KGHSH, LQKENI. The CDR3 sequence: CASSPPLAGGYNEQFF. The DNA for the CDR3 is TGTGCCAGCTCACCCCCACTAGCGGGGGGCTACAATGAGCAGTTCTTC.

This clone was picked up one time. This chain links TRBV6-1 with TRBJ2-3; D is unresolved. The V and J ends lost 2 bases and 1 base respectively, with 4 bases between them. From germline, CDR1 is MNHNS and CDR2 SASEGT. The CDR3 contains 13 residues. In DNA, the CDR3 is TGTGCCAGCAGTGAATCGGGCACAGATACGCAGTATTTT. It specifies CASSESGTDTQYF.

V and J are TRBV6-6 and TRBJ1-6, with D unclear. CDR1 is MNHNY, CDR2 SVGAGI, per germline (reference sequence). The V gene lost 5 bases and the J gene lost 8 bases, with 7 bases spanning the gap. The CDR3 runs to 12 residues. CDR3 sequence (DNA): TGTGCCAGCAGTCACCTCGATTCACCCCTCCACTTT. Encoded protein: CASSHLDSPLHF.

The J gene is TRBJ1-6, the V gene TRBV5-4; D is unclear. The V gene lost 0 bases and the J gene lost 8 bases, with 6 bases spanning the gap. The CDR3 extends over 13 amino acids. Germline CDR1 SGHNT, CDR2 YYREEE (reference sequence). CDR3 residues: CASSLGGYSPLHF. In DNA, the CDR3 is TGTGCCAGCAGCTTGGGGGGATATTCACCCCTCCACTTT.

Comments on this clone: Other DNA sequences of this sample code for an identical CDR3. This rearrangement joins TRBV11-2 to TRBJ1-2; D perhaps matches TRBD1 (5 bases). This CDR3 contains 13 residues. Trimming took 3 bases from V and 4 from J, leaving 9 bases between them. Germline V lookup: CDR1 SGHAT, CDR2 FQNNGV. The CDR3 reads CASSLTDSYGYTF. The CDR3 DNA follows: TGTGCCAGCAGCTTGACAGACAGCTATGGCTACACCTTC.

The chain employs TRBV27 and TRBJ2-2; unclear D gene. CDR1 is MNHEY, CDR2 SMNVEV, per germline (reference sequence). CDR3 size: 16 residues. The germline V and J ends were trimmed by 6 bases and 0 bases, with 14 bases remaining between them. As DNA, the CDR3 is TGTGCCAGCAGGGTGGCTTCATACCCGAACACCGGGGAGCTGTTTTTT. Residues: CASRVASYPNTGELFF.

This clone has only a few counts. The chain joins TRBV9 to TRBJ1-1, with unresolved D. CDR3 length: 14 residues. V lost 3 bases, J lost 4 bases, and 13 bases lay in between. The germline V gene encodes CDR1 SGDLS and CDR2 YYNGEE. CDR3 sequence (DNA): TGTGCCAGCAGCGATAGGGTTTTGGGCACTGAAGCTTTCTTT. It translates to CASSDRVLGTEAFF. Based on the CDR3 plus reference TRBV9 and TRBJ1-1, the full variable domain is DSGVTQTPKHLITATGQRVTLRCSPRSGDLSVYWYQQSLDQGLQFLIQYYNGEERAKGNILERFSAQQFPDLHSELNLSSLELGDSALYFCASSDRVLGTEAFFGQGTRLTVV.

The chain links TRBV19 to TRBJ2-1, with D maybe TRBD1 (6 bases). Trimming stripped 5 bases from V and 3 bases from J, with 20 bases between. CDR3 length: 17 residues. Germline values: CDR1 LNHDA, CDR2 SQIVND (reference sequence). In nucleotides, the CDR3 is TGTGCCAGTAGTTTCCTCTCGACAGGTTCGTTCTACAATGAGCAGTTCTTC. Its protein product is CASSFLSTGSFYNEQFF.

The J gene is TRBJ2-5, the V gene TRBV30, with 7 positions matching TRBD1. Per the germline V gene, CDR1 is GTSNPN and CDR2 is SVGIG (reference sequence). The junction had 11 bases not matched to a gene; V was cut back by 0 bases and J by 7 bases. This CDR3 spans 15 amino acids. CDR3 residues: CAWSVRRGGEATQYF. Written as DNA, the CDR3 is TGTGCCTGGAGTGTACGCAGAGGGGGCGAGGCGACCCAGTACTTC.

The V and J genes are TRBV4-1 and TRBJ2-5; 10 bases agree with TRBD2. The V segment lost 2 bases and the J segment 4 bases; nucleotides outside the gene matches: 10. In germline, CDR1 is MGHRA, CDR2 YSYEKL. This CDR3 contains 17 residues. The DNA of the CDR3 is TGCGCCAGCAGCCAATACGGGAGCGGGAGGGTAGGAGAGACCCAGTACTTC. This sequence encodes CASSQYGSGRVGETQYF.

V usage is TRBV2 and J usage is TRBJ1-1; D gene ambiguous. This CDR3 is 14 amino acids long. Trimming took off 5 bases at V and 0 bases at J, with 10 bases between the two ends. CDR1 is SNHLY, CDR2 FYNNEI, per germline. The CDR3 DNA follows: TGTGCCAGCAGTATCACCCTGTTGAACACTGAAGCTTTCTTT. Encoded protein: CASSITLLNTEAFF.

V is TRBV6-6 and J is TRBJ2-7; no clear D gene. The CDR3 contains 15 residues. Germline V gene data show CDR1 as MNHNY and CDR2 as SVGAGI (reference sequence). Trimming shortened V by 0 bases and J by 1 base, and 10 bases separated the two germline ends. CDR3 sequence: CASSYSPSLSYEQYF. CDR3 DNA sequence: TGTGCCAGCAGTTACTCCCCCTCGTTATCCTACGAGCAGTACTTC.

V and J are TRBV28 and TRBJ2-5; 12 bases are shared with TRBD2. CDR3 length: 16 residues. Unmatched junction bases numbered 16, after V lost 8 bases and J lost 9 bases. CDR1 and CDR2 from the germline V gene are MDHEN and SYDVKM. CDR3 sequence reads: CASLTPTSGGTLAQYF. The CDR3 DNA is TGTGCCAGCCTAACTCCCACTAGCGGGGGGACACTGGCCCAGTACTTC.